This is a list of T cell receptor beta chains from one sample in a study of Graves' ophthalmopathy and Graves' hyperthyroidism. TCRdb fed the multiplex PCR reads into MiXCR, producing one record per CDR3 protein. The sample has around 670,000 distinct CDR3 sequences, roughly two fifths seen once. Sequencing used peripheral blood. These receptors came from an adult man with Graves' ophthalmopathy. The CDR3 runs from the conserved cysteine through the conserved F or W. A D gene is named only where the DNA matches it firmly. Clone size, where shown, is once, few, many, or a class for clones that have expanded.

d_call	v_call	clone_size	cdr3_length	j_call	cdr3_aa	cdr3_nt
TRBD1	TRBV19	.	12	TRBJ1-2	CTSSPRDRGHTF	TGTACCAGTAGTCCCCGGGACAGGGGCCACACCTTC
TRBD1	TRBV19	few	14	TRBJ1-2	CASTKGQAGYGYTF	TGTGCCAGCACAAAAGGACAGGCCGGCTATGGCTACACCTTC
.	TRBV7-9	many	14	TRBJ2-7	CASSLGTAPYEQYF	TGTGCCAGCAGCTTAGGCACAGCGCCCTACGAGCAGTACTTC
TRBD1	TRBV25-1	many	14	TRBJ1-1	CASYPNRGFTEAFF	TGTGCCAGCTACCCCAACAGGGGCTTTACTGAAGCTTTCTTT
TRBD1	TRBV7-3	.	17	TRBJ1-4	CASISGPGGWGGEKLFF	TGTGCCAGCATTAGCGGACCAGGGGGCTGGGGTGGTGAAAAACTGTTTTTT
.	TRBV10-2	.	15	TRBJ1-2	CASSESSGDNYGYTF	TGCGCCAGCAGTGAGTCCTCAGGTGATAACTATGGCTACACCTTC
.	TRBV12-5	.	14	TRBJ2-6	CASSERAGANVLTF	TGTGCCAGCAGTGAAAGGGCAGGGGCCAACGTCCTGACTTTC
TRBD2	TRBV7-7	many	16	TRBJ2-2	CASSQRTSANTGELFF	TGTGCCAGCAGCCAGCGGACTAGCGCGAACACCGGGGAGCTGTTTTTT
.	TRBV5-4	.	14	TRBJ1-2	CASSLQGQGYGYTF	TGTGCCAGCAGCTTGCAAGGCCAGGGCTATGGCTACACCTTC
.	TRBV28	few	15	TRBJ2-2	CASMGEGLNTGELFF	TGTGCCTCCATGGGAGAGGGGTTGAACACCGGGGAGCTGTTTTTT
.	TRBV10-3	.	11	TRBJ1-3	CAISVTDTIYF	TGTGCCATCAGTGTGACTGACACCATATATTTT
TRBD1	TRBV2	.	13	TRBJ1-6	CASGYRGNSPLHF	TGTGCCAGCGGCTACAGGGGAAATTCACCCCTCCACTTT
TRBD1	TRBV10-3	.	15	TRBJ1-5	CASRQGIGRNQPQHF	TGTGCCTCGAGACAGGGGATAGGGCGCAATCAGCCCCAGCATTTT
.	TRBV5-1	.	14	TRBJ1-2	CASRSRVGEYGYTF	TGCGCCAGCCGAAGCAGGGTCGGGGAATATGGCTACACCTTC
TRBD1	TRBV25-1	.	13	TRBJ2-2	CGSGRTGAGELFF	TGTGGCAGCGGAAGGACAGGGGCCGGGGAGCTGTTTTTT
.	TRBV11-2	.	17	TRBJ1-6	CASSLAPGSSYNSPLHF	TGTGCCAGCAGCTTAGCGCCAGGAAGCTCCTATAATTCACCCCTCCACTTT
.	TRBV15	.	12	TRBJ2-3	CATSGDRDTQYF	TGTGCCACCAGCGGAGACCGCGATACGCAGTATTTT
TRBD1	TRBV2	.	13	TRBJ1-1	CASEPTGRTEAFF	TGTGCCAGCGAGCCGACAGGGCGGACTGAAGCTTTCTTT
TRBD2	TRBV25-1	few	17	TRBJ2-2	CASSEYSSGRATGELFF	TGTGCCAGCAGTGAATATTCCAGCGGGAGGGCCACCGGGGAGCTGTTTTTT
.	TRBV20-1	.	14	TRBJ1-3	CSARANGAGNTIYF	TGCAGTGCTAGAGCCAATGGGGCTGGAAACACCATATATTTT
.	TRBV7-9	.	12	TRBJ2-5	CASSGDKRPQYF	TGTGCCAGCTCAGGGGACAAACGGCCCCAGTACTTC
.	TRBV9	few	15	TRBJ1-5	CASSFAGGGNQPQHF	TGTGCCAGCAGCTTTGCCGGGGGCGGGAACCAGCCCCAGCATTTT
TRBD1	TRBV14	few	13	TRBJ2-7	CASSWGQGGEQYF	TGTGCCAGCAGCTGGGGACAGGGGGGCGAGCAGTACTTC
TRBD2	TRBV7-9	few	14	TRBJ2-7	CASSRTSGALEQYF	TGTGCCAGCAGCCGGACTAGCGGGGCCCTAGAGCAGTACTTC
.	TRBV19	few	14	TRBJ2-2	CASSILAATGELFF	TGTGCCAGTAGTATACTAGCAGCCACCGGGGAGCTGTTTTTT
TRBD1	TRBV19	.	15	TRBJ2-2	CASSIDGQGFGELFF	TGTGCCAGTAGTATTGACGGACAGGGGTTCGGGGAGCTGTTTTTT
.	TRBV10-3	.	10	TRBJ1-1	CASNPGGAFF	TGTGCCAGCAACCCCGGGGGAGCTTTCTTT
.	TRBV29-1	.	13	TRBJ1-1	CSVGPGLNTEAFF	TGCAGCGTTGGTCCAGGATTGAACACTGAAGCTTTCTTT
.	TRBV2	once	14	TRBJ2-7	CAISQGDKRGEQYF	TGTGCCATAAGCCAGGGCGATAAAAGAGGCGAGCAGTACTTC
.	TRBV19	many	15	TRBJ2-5	CASSTNSGLSETQYF	TGTGCCAGTAGTACAAACAGCGGTCTAAGCGAGACCCAGTACTTC
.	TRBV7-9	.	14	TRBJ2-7	CASSSETDAYEQYF	TGTGCCAGCAGCTCGGAGACAGATGCGTACGAGCAGTACTTC
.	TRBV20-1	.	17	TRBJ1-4	CSARDNTARRPNEKLFF	TGCAGTGCTAGAGATAATACTGCCCGCCGTCCGAATGAAAAACTGTTTTTT
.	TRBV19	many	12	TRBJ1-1	CASSIGVNEAFF	TGTGCCAGTAGTATAGGAGTAAATGAAGCTTTCTTT
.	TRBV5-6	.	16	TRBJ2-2	CASSLNSLANTGELFF	TGTGCCAGCAGCTTGAACAGCCTCGCGAACACCGGGGAGCTGTTTTTT
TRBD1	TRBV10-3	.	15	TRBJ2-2	CASDTAGGYTGELFF	TGTGCCAGCGACACGGCAGGGGGTTACACCGGGGAGCTGTTTTTT
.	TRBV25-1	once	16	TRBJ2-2	CASSLTGQGRTGELFF	TGTGCCAGCAGTTTAACGGGGCAGGGGAGGACCGGGGAGCTGTTTTTT
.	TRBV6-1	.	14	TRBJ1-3	CASSGTVSGNTIYF	TGTGCCAGCAGTGGGACGGTCTCTGGAAACACCATATATTTT